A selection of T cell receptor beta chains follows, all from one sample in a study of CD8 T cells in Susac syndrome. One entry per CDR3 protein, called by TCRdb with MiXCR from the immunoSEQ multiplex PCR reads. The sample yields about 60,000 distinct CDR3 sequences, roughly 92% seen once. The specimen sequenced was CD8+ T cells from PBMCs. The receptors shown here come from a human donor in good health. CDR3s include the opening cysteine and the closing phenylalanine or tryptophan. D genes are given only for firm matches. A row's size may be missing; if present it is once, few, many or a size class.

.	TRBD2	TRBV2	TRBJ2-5	CASSGSAGGQETQYF	TGTGCCAGCAGTGGGTCGGCGGGGGGGCAAGAGACCCAGTACTTC
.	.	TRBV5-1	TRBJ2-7	CASSLSPGHSSYEQYF	TGCGCCAGCAGCTTGTCGCCGGGACATAGCTCCTACGAGCAGTACTTC
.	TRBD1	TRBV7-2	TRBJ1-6	CASSHRGSPLHF	TGTGCCAGCAGTCACAGGGGTTCACCCCTCCACTTT
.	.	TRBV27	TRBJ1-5	CASGTWNSNQPQHF	TGTGCCAGCGGCACCTGGAATAGCAATCAGCCCCAGCATTTT
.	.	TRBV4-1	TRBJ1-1	CASSQGRGYTEAFF	TGCGCCAGCAGCCAAGGAAGGGGCTACACTGAAGCTTTCTTT
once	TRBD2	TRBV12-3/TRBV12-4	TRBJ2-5	CASSSTSGGPWETQYF	TGTGCCAGCAGCTCGACTAGCGGGGGGCCCTGGGAGACCCAGTACTTC
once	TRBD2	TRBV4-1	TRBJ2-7	CASSQSNAGDEQYF	TGCGCCAGCAGCCAATCGAACGCGGGGGACGAGCAGTACTTC
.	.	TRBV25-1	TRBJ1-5	CASSGLPDSSGSNQPQHF	TGTGCCAGCAGTGGGTTACCGGACAGTTCGGGGAGCAATCAGCCCCAGCATTTT
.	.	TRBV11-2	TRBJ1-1	CASSLGPEQAFF	TGTGCCAGCAGCTTAGGCCCCGAACAAGCTTTCTTT
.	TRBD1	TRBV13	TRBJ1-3	CASSLDGTGARSGNTIYF	TGTGCCAGCAGCTTGGACGGGACAGGAGCCCGGTCTGGAAACACCATATATTTT
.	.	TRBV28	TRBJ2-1	CASSSSAGGYNEQFF	TGTGCCAGCAGCTCCAGCGCAGGAGGCTACAATGAGCAGTTCTTC
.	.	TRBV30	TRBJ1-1	CAWSYDSHPNTEAFF	TGTGCCTGGAGTTATGACAGCCACCCGAACACTGAAGCTTTCTTT
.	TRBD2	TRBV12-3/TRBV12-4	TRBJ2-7	CASALGLTLSYEQYF	TGTGCCAGCGCTTTGGGACTAACCCTCTCCTACGAGCAGTACTTC
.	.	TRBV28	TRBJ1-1	CASSLPPIGVYDTEAFF	TGTGCCAGCAGTCTACCCCCCATAGGGGTCTACGACACTGAAGCTTTCTTT
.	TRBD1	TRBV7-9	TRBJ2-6	CASSLLPGQDLSGANVLTF	TGTGCCAGCAGCTTGCTACCGGGACAGGACCTCTCTGGGGCCAACGTCCTGACTTTC
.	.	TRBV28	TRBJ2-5	CASSLNRKKETQYF	TGTGCCAGCAGTTTAAACAGAAAGAAAGAGACCCAGTACTTC